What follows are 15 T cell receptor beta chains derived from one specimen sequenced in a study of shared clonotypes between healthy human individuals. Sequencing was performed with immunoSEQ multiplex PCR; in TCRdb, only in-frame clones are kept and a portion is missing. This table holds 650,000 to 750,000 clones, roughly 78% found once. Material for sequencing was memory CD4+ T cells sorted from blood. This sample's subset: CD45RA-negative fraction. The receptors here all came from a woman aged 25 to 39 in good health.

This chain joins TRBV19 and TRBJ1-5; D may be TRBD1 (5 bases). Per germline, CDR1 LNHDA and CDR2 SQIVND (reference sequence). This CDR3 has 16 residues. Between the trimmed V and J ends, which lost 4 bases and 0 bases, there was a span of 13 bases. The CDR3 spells CASSRGGGTSNQPQHF. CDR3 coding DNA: TGTGCCAGTAGTAGGGGGGGTGGGACTAGCAATCAGCCCCAGCATTTT. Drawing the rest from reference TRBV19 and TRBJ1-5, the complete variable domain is DGGITQSPKYLFRKEGQNVTLSCEQNLNHDAMYWYRQDPGQGLRLIYYSQIVNDFQKGDIAEGYSVSREKKESFPLTVTSAQKNPTAFYLCASSRGGGTSNQPQHFGDGTRLSIL.

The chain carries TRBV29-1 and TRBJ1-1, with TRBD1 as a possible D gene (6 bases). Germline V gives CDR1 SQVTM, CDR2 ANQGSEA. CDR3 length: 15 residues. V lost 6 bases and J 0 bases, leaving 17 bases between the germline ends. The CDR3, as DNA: TGCAGCGTAGCCCCCAGGACAGATATGAACACTGAAGCTTTCTTT. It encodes CSVAPRTDMNTEAFF.

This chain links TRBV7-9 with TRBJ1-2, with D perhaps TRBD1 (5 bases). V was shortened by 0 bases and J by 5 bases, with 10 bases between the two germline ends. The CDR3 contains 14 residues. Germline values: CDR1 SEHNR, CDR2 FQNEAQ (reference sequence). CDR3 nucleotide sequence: TGTGCCAGCAGCTTAGCTGGGACCCCTTATGGCTACACCTTC. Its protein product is CASSLAGTPYGYTF.

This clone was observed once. This CDR3 is CASSQDRGLAGEETQYF. CDR3 nucleotide sequence: TGCGCCAGCAGCCAGGACAGGGGACTAGCGGGGGAAGAGACCCAGTACTTC. The gene calls are TRBV4-1 and TRBJ2-5; 14 nucleotides align to TRBD2. CDR3 length equals 17 residues. Germline V gene data show CDR1 as MGHRA and CDR2 as YSYEKL. V shed 3 bases, J shed 3 bases, and the junction held 6 bases outside the gene matches.

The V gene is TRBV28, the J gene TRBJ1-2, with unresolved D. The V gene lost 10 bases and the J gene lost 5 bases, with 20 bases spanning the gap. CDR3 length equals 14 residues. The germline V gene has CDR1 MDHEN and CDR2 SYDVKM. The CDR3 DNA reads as TGTGCCACCTACTTTCTCGCCGGCCCTTATGGCTACACCTTC. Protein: CATYFLAGPYGYTF.

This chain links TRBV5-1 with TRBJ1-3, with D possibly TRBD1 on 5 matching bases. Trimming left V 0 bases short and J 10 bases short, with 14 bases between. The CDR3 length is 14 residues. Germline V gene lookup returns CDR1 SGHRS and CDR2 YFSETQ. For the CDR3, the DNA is TGCGCCAGCAGCTTGGCCACTCAGGGAGGAACCATATATTTT. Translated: CASSLATQGGTIYF.

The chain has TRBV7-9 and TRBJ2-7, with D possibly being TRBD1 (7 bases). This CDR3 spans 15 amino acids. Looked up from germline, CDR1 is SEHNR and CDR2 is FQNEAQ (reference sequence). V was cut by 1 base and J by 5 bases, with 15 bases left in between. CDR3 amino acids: CASSLGAGGSHEQYF. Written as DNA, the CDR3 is TGTGCCAGCAGCTTAGGGGCAGGGGGGAGTCACGAGCAGTACTTC.

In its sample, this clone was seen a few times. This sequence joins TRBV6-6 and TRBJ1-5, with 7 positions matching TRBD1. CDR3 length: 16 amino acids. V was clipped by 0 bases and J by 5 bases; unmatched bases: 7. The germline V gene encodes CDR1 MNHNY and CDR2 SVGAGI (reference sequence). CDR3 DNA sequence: TGTGCCAGCAGTTACTCGATGGGACAGCAGTATCAGCCCCAGCATTTT. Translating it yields CASSYSMGQQYQPQHF.

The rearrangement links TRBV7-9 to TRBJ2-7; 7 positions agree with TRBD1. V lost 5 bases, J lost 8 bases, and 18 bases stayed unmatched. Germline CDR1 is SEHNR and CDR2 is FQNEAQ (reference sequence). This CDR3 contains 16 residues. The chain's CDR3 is CASSQNPDRARDQQYF. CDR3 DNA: TGTGCCAGCAGCCAAAACCCCGACAGGGCCCGGGATCAGCAGTACTTC.

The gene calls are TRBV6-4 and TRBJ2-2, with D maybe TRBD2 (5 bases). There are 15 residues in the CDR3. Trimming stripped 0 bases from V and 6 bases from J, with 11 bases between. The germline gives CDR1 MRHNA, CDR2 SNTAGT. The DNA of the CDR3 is TGTGCCAGCAGTGACTCAACTAGTAGTGCCGGGGAGCTGTTTTTT. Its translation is CASSDSTSSAGELFF.

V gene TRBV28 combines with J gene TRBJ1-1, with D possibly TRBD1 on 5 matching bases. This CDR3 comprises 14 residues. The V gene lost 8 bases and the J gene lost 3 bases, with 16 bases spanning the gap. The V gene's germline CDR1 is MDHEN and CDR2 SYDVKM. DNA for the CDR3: TGTGCCAGCCTATCCGGGGGGGAGGACACTGAAGCTTTCTTT. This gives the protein CASLSGGEDTEAFF.

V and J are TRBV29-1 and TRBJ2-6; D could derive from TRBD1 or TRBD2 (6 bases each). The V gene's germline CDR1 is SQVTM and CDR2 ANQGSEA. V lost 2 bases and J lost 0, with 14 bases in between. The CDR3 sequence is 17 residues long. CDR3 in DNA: TGCAGCGTTGAACAAAACGAGGGGGGCTCTGGGGCCAACGTCCTGACTTTC. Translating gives CSVEQNEGGSGANVLTF.

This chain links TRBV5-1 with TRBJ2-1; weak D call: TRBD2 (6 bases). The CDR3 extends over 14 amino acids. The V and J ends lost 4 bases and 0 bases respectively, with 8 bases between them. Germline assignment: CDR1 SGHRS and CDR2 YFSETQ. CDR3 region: CASSGGSSYNEQFF. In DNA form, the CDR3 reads TGCGCCAGCAGCGGGGGGAGCTCCTACAATGAGCAGTTCTTC.

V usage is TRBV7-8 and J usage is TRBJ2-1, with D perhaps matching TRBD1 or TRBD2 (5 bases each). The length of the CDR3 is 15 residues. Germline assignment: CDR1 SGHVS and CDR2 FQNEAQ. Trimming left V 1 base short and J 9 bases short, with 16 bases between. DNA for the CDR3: TGTGCCAGCAGCTTAGTGAGGGGCTCGACCCGTGAGCAGTTCTTC. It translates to CASSLVRGSTREQFF.

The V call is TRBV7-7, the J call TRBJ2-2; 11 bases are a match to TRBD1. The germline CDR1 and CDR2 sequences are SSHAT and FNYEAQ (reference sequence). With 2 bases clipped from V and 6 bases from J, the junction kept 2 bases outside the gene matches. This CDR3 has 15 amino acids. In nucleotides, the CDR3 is TGTGCCAGCAGCTTACGGGACAGGGGGGCCGGGGAGCTGTTTTTT. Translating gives CASSLRDRGAGELFF.